A selection of T cell receptor beta chains follows, all from one sample in a study of OX40 agonist ivuxolimab in advanced cancers. Assay used: immunoSEQ multiplex PCR; TCRdb lists only in-frame clones, some missing. The data contain 91,000 or so clones, approximately 95% of them singletons. This sample comprised CD4+ or CD8+ T cells sorted from blood, obtained in a trial of the OX40 agonist ivuxolimab. The receptors derive from an adult with an advanced solid tumor such as melanoma, head and neck, liver or kidney cancer. The CDR3 runs from the conserved cysteine through the conserved F or W. Each record gives: V gene, clone size, D gene, J gene, CDR3 protein, CDR3 DNA. D genes are given only for firm matches. Clone size is shown for a subset of rows, as once, few, many or a class of expanded clone.

V: TRBV18; size: NA; D: NA; J: TRBJ2-1; CDR3: CASSPPQGTSYNEQFF; DNA: TGTGCCAGCTCACCACCGCAGGGTACCTCCTACAATGAGCAGTTCTTC
V: TRBV5-1; size: NA; D: NA; J: TRBJ1-3; CDR3: CASSSGVSGNTIYF; DNA: TGCGCCAGCAGCTCAGGGGTGTCTGGAAACACCATATATTTT
V: TRBV5-1; size: NA; D: TRBD1; J: TRBJ2-3; CDR3: CASTLGQGWTDTQYF; DNA: TGCGCCAGCACCCTGGGACAGGGCTGGACAGATACGCAGTATTTT
V: TRBV30; size: NA; D: NA; J: TRBJ1-2; CDR3: CAWKLIRGPLYGYTF; DNA: TGTGCCTGGAAGTTAATAAGGGGCCCCCTCTATGGCTACACCTTC
V: TRBV15; size: NA; D: NA; J: TRBJ2-5; CDR3: CATSRGMETLQETQYF; DNA: TGTGCCACCAGCAGAGGAATGGAGACGTTACAAGAGACCCAGTACTTC
V: TRBV6-1; size: NA; D: TRBD1; J: TRBJ2-1; CDR3: CASSTRDRVSDEQFF; DNA: TGTGCCAGCAGTACCCGGGACAGGGTAAGCGATGAGCAGTTCTTC
V: TRBV30; size: NA; D: NA; J: TRBJ2-7; CDR3: CAWSVQGGGKGSSYEQYF; DNA: TGTGCCTGGAGTGTACAGGGAGGGGGGAAAGGGAGCTCCTACGAGCAGTACTTC
V: TRBV5-4; size: NA; D: NA; J: TRBJ2-5; CDR3: CAARALQGGAETQYF; DNA: TGTGCCGCCCGGGCGCTCCAGGGTGGGGCAGAGACCCAGTACTTC
V: TRBV4-1; size: NA; D: NA; J: TRBJ2-3; CDR3: CASSQVGRGQGDTQYF; DNA: TGCGCCAGCAGCCAAGTCGGGCGGGGCCAGGGAGATACGCAGTATTTT
V: TRBV9; size: NA; D: NA; J: TRBJ1-1; CDR3: CASSGSPDGTEAFF; DNA: TGTGCCAGCAGCGGGTCCCCGGATGGCACTGAAGCTTTCTTT
V: TRBV19; size: NA; D: NA; J: TRBJ2-3; CDR3: CASTWQSTDTQYF; DNA: TGTGCCAGTACGTGGCAGTCCACAGATACGCAGTATTTT
V: TRBV15; size: NA; D: NA; J: TRBJ1-4; CDR3: CATSPRATPREKLFF; DNA: TGTGCCACCAGCCCCCGGGCTACCCCGAGGGAAAAACTGTTTTTT
V: TRBV7-2; size: NA; D: NA; J: TRBJ2-2; CDR3: CASSPRAGTLNTGELFF; DNA: TGTGCCAGCAGCCCGCGTGCCGGGACCCTGAACACCGGGGAGCTGTTTTTT
V: TRBV5-5; size: NA; D: NA; J: TRBJ2-7; CDR3: CASSRGAQGYEQYF; DNA: TGTGCCAGCAGCCGAGGGGCGCAGGGCTACGAGCAGTACTTC
V: TRBV4-3; size: NA; D: NA; J: TRBJ2-7; CDR3: CASSQGGSYEQYF; DNA: TGCGCCAGCAGCCAAGGGGGATCCTACGAGCAGTACTTC
V: TRBV27; size: NA; D: NA; J: TRBJ1-1; CDR3: CASSSHMNTEAFF; DNA: TGTGCCAGCAGTTCGCACATGAACACTGAAGCTTTCTTT
V: TRBV6-4; size: NA; D: NA; J: TRBJ2-1; CDR3: CASSLSGLLYEQFF; DNA: TGTGCCAGCTCCCTTTCGGGCCTGCTCTATGAGCAGTTCTTC
V: TRBV6-6; size: NA; D: NA; J: TRBJ2-5; CDR3: CASSPPVPTQETQYF; DNA: TGTGCCAGCAGCCCACCGGTCCCAACCCAAGAGACCCAGTACTTC
V: TRBV6-1; size: NA; D: NA; J: TRBJ2-7; CDR3: CASSEPGTYEQYF; DNA: TGTGCCAGCAGTGAACCGGGGACCTACGAGCAGTACTTC
V: TRBV29-1; size: NA; D: NA; J: TRBJ1-1; CDR3: CSSGKGGTEAFF; DNA: TGCAGCTCCGGGAAGGGTGGCACTGAAGCTTTCTTT
V: TRBV6-6; size: NA; D: NA; J: TRBJ2-5; CDR3: CASTLLGGGGAQYF; DNA: TGTGCCAGCACCCTCCTTGGGGGAGGAGGGGCCCAGTACTTC
V: TRBV19; size: NA; D: TRBD2; J: TRBJ2-3; CDR3: CASSIRGGTTDTQYF; DNA: TGTGCCAGTAGTATTCGGGGTGGGACTACCGATACGCAGTATTTT
V: TRBV7-3; size: NA; D: TRBD2; J: TRBJ2-1; CDR3: CASSNSGTSGYNEQFF; DNA: TGTGCCAGCAGCAATTCCGGGACTAGCGGCTACAATGAGCAGTTCTTC
V: TRBV23-1; size: NA; D: TRBD1; J: TRBJ1-3; CDR3: CASFDERDRGNTIYF; DNA: TGCGCCAGCTTCGACGAACGGGACAGGGGAAACACCATATATTTT
V: TRBV5-1; size: NA; D: NA; J: TRBJ2-5; CDR3: CASRGENYQETQYF; DNA: TGCGCCAGCAGGGGGGAGAACTATCAAGAGACCCAGTACTTC
V: TRBV5-1; size: NA; D: TRBD2; J: TRBJ2-1; CDR3: CASSGSSGDAPRYMYNEQFF; DNA: TGCGCCAGCAGCGGAAGTAGCGGGGATGCCCCCCGCTATATGTACAATGAGCAGTTCTTC
V: TRBV6-6; size: NA; D: NA; J: TRBJ1-2; CDR3: CASSYRTTNYGYTF; DNA: TGTGCCAGCAGTTACCGGACGACTAACTATGGCTACACCTTC
V: TRBV11-2; size: NA; D: TRBD2; J: TRBJ2-3; CDR3: CASSLLRLAGGQDTQYF; DNA: TGTGCCAGCAGCTTATTACGGCTAGCGGGGGGGCAAGATACGCAGTATTTT
V: TRBV28; size: NA; D: NA; J: TRBJ2-7; CDR3: CASSLWTYEQYF; DNA: TGTGCCAGCAGTTTGTGGACCTACGAGCAGTACTTC
V: TRBV23-1; size: NA; D: NA; J: TRBJ2-7; CDR3: CASSQRSRDTSHYEQYF; DNA: TGCGCCAGCAGTCAACGGTCCCGTGACACTAGCCACTACGAGCAGTACTTC
V: TRBV10-3; size: NA; D: TRBD1; J: TRBJ2-7; CDR3: CAISRQGAYEQYF; DNA: TGTGCCATCAGCCGACAGGGCGCCTACGAGCAGTACTTC
V: TRBV9; size: NA; D: TRBD1; J: TRBJ2-3; CDR3: CASSVATGGDTDTQYF; DNA: TGTGCCAGCAGCGTAGCGACAGGGGGTGATACAGATACGCAGTATTTT
V: TRBV19; size: NA; D: NA; J: TRBJ2-7; CDR3: CASSRGGLSSYEQYF; DNA: TGTGCCAGTAGTAGGGGCGGGCTAAGCTCCTACGAGCAGTACTTC
V: TRBV11-2; size: NA; D: NA; J: TRBJ1-1; CDR3: CASSPTGRMNTEAFF; DNA: TGTGCCAGCAGCCCGACCGGGAGGATGAACACTGAAGCTTTCTTT
V: TRBV10-3; size: NA; D: NA; J: TRBJ2-5; CDR3: CAISQVGDETQYF; DNA: TGTGCCATCAGCCAGGTGGGGGATGAGACCCAGTACTTC
V: TRBV6-5; size: NA; D: NA; J: TRBJ1-3; CDR3: CASSYSSGSGNTIYF; DNA: TGTGCCAGCAGTTACTCGTCAGGGTCTGGAAACACCATATATTTT
V: TRBV5-4; size: NA; D: NA; J: TRBJ2-1; CDR3: CASSSQLYGAYNEQFF; DNA: TGTGCCAGCAGCTCCCAGCTGTATGGGGCCTACAATGAGCAGTTCTTC
V: TRBV4-1; size: once; D: NA; J: TRBJ1-4; CDR3: CASSQFRDSLEKLFF; DNA: TGCGCCAGCAGCCAATTCCGGGACTCCCTCGAAAAACTGTTTTTT
V: TRBV7-2; size: once; D: NA; J: TRBJ1-2; CDR3: CASSPYIDYGYTF; DNA: TGTGCCAGCAGCCCCTACATAGACTATGGCTACACCTTC
V: TRBV7-2; size: NA; D: NA; J: TRBJ2-3; CDR3: CASSLSPGARGDTQYF; DNA: TGTGCCAGCAGCTTATCCCCGGGAGCGAGGGGGGATACGCAGTATTTT
V: TRBV6-1; size: NA; D: NA; J: TRBJ1-3; CDR3: CAATGRRLSGNTIYF; DNA: TGTGCCGCCACAGGGAGGCGCCTCTCTGGAAACACCATATATTTT